A single sample is the source of the 2 T cell receptor beta chains below, sequenced in a study of cytomegalovirus exposure and HLA in healthy donors. Vbeta (60) and Jbeta (13) primers were used in the PCR. Clones were sequenced by immunoSEQ multiplex PCR, and TCRdb holds only the in-frame ones, with some missing. The repertoire holds about 110,000 clones, with 15% to 19% as singletons. Sequenced material: PBMCs. The source of these receptors is a young woman in good health and CMV-seronegative.

The V call is TRBV13, the J call TRBJ2-3, with TRBD2 identical over 8 bases. With 6 bases clipped from V and 2 bases from J, the junction kept 4 bases outside the gene matches. The CDR3 extends over 14 amino acids. Germline assignment: CDR1 PRHDT and CDR2 FYEKMQ (reference sequence). The CDR3 spells CASREAGVTDTQYF. CDR3 nucleotides: TGTGCCAGCAGAGAAGCGGGAGTCACAGATACGCAGTATTTT.

The chain joins TRBV6-1 to TRBJ2-5; D unresolved. Trimming took off 3 bases at V and 0 bases at J, with 11 bases between the two ends. The CDR3 covers 15 residues. The germline CDR1 and CDR2 sequences are MNHNS and SASEGT. The CDR3 nucleotides are TGTGCCAGCAGTGACATGGCAGGCTACCAAGAGACCCAGTACTTC. It is translated as CASSDMAGYQETQYF.